This paragraph covers one TCR beta chain sequence. Its target is unknown. This sample is drawn from a study of T cell responses to AZD1222 COVID-19 vaccine. Repertoires were generated with immunoSEQ multiplex PCR, while TCRdb's copy carries only in-frame clones and drops some. Here the sample spans some 130,000 clones, approximately 91% being singletons. Germline V CDR1 and CDR2: SGHRS, YFSETQ. Between the trimmed V and J ends, which lost 2 bases and 3 bases, there was a span of 14 bases. The CDR3 consists of 16 residues. Overall study findings and caveats: Spike-spanning, vaccine-associated CD4 TCRs were dominant at 160-218 and 743-854. The study reported that nearly half of spike-specific TCRs target unmutated variant regions. Most donors were white British, females outnumbered males, and clonal diversity was possibly underestimated.

The source material was peripheral blood, sampled 28 days after the second AZD1222 dose. This receptor was obtained from an adult who received the AZD1222 COVID-19 vaccine. V is TRBV5-1 and J is TRBJ2-2; the D gene is possibly TRBD1 (6 bases). As DNA, the CDR3 is TGCGCCAGCAGCTTCACAGGGTCCCCTGACACCGGGGAGCTGTTTTTT. Its protein is CASSFTGSPDTGELFF.